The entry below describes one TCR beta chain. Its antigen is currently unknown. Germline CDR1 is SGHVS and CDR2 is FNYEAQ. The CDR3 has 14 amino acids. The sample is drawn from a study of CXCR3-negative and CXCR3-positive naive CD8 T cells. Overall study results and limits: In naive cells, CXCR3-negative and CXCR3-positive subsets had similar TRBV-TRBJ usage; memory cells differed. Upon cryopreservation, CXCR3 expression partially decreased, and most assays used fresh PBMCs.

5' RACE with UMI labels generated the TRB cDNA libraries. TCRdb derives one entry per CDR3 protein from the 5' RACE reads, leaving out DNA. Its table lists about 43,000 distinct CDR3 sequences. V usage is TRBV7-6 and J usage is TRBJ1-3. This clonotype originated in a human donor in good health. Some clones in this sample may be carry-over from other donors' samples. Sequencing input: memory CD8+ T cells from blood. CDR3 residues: CASSLAHSGNTIYF.